This TCR beta chain was identified during a study of cytomegalovirus exposure and HLA in healthy donors. PCR primers comprised 60 Vbeta and 13 Jbeta primers. Sequencing was performed with immunoSEQ multiplex PCR; in TCRdb, only in-frame clones are kept and a portion is missing. The sample lists under 100,000 clones; around 76% were seen once. Regarding this clone: No antigen is known for it.

Study results and limitations: Later analysis identified a missense DCLRE1C variant that was linked to TCR beta V- and J-gene trimming. The study assumed roughly uniform donor sequencing depth for presence/absence analyses.

V was trimmed by 4 bases and J by 15 bases, leaving 14 bases between them. Germline assignment: CDR1 SGHRS and CDR2 YFSETQ. CDR3 length: 11 residues. Sample: PBMCs. This TCR derives from a human donor in good health. V is TRBV5-1 and J is TRBJ2-1; D ambiguous. The CDR3 DNA reads TGCGCCAGCAGCACATCTTATCTCTGGTTCTTC. Its translation is CASSTSYLWFF.